Given below is one T cell receptor beta chain in context. The germline gives CDR1 SGHAT, CDR2 FQNNGV. Losses at the gene ends were 0 bases for V and 6 bases for J; bases not matched to a gene: 8. This CDR3 comprises 16 residues. This sample is part of a study of blood T cell repertoires in COVID-19. Looking at the study overall: Acute and convalescent COVID-19 specimens originated in the United States, Italy and Spain.

Clones were read by immunoSEQ multiplex PCR, and TCRdb kept only the in-frame ones, dropping some. The sample holds 200,000 to 250,000 clones, 90% seen once. Across 20 to 25 US areas, participants ranged in age from about 18 to 90 years. People in the exposed group encountered a COVID-19 case within 2 weeks before entering the study. The chain is built from TRBV11-2 and TRBJ1-1; the match to TRBD1 covers 9 bases. This sequence originates from a man aged 25 to 40 who had been exposed to COVID-19. Sequencing input: PBMCs or T cells enriched from blood (not recorded which). The CDR3 spells CASSLDPPGQGSEAFF. DNA for the CDR3: TGTGCCAGCAGCTTAGATCCGCCGGGACAGGGTTCTGAAGCTTTCTTT.